The 12 T cell receptor beta chains reported below all come from one sample, sequenced in a study of a mutant IDH1 vaccine in newly diagnosed glioma. The method was immunoSEQ multiplex PCR; TCRdb's version includes in-frame clones alone and lacks a portion of them. The sample records about 60,000 clones, over 75% being singletons. Which antigens these TCRs recognize remains unknown. Time point: week 23, last vaccination. One vaccine dose held 300 ug of mutant IDH1 20-mer peptide and came with topical imiquimod. Material: PBMCs, obtained from a glioma patient whose treatment included an IDH1 peptide vaccine. Receptor source: a young man with glioma.

The table lists this clone with a few counts. The gene calls are TRBV30 and TRBJ1-5, with 8 bases aligning to TRBD1. V trimming: 0 bases; J trimming: 2 bases; junction bases outside the gene matches: 18. CDR3 length: 20 amino acids. CDR1 and CDR2 from the germline V gene are GTSNPN and SVGIG (reference sequence). CDR3 coding DNA: TGTGCCTGGAGTGTACGAGGGACAGGTTTCTACCGGAGGGGCAATCAGCCCCAGCATTTT. This sequence encodes CAWSVRGTGFYRRGNQPQHF.

The rearrangement links TRBV7-2 to TRBJ1-4; D might be TRBD1 (5 bases). The germline gives CDR1 SGHTA, CDR2 FQGNSA. V lost 4 bases and J 2 bases, leaving 8 bases between the germline ends. There are 14 residues in the CDR3. The chain's CDR3 is CASSSQGTNEKLFF. DNA of the CDR3: TGTGCCAGCAGCTCCCAGGGCACTAATGAAAAACTGTTTTTT.

The J gene is TRBJ1-2, the V gene TRBV5-4; D remains unclear. This CDR3 comprises 13 residues. The germline V and J ends were trimmed by 0 bases and 5 bases, with 8 bases remaining between them. Germline CDR1 SGHNT, CDR2 YYREEE (reference sequence). The CDR3 coding sequence is TGTGCCAGCAGCTTGGTCTCGGTGTATGGCTACACCTTC. Translating gives CASSLVSVYGYTF.

The chain employs TRBV27 and TRBJ2-7; D is perhaps TRBD2 (6 bases). This CDR3 spans 12 amino acids. Between the trimmed V and J ends, which lost 4 bases and 11 bases, there was a span of 15 bases. Looked up from germline, CDR1 is MNHEY and CDR2 is SMNVEV (reference sequence). CDR3 nucleotides: TGTGCCAGCAGTTCGGGACTTGGAGAGGAGTACTTC. It encodes CASSSGLGEEYF.

The chain combines TRBV2 with TRBJ1-2; D is ambiguous. The CDR3 consists of 15 residues. V lost 3 bases to trimming and J lost 0 bases, with 11 bases between them. Germline V gene sequence: CDR1 SNHLY, CDR2 FYNNEI. This chain's CDR3 is CASSDTSSSNYGYTF. The CDR3 DNA reads as TGTGCCAGCAGTGACACAAGCTCCTCTAACTATGGCTACACCTTC.

Only a few counts were recorded for this clone. The chain recombines TRBV4-2 with TRBJ1-1, with 7 bases fitting TRBD1. V dropped 1 base and J dropped 5; count of bases not matched to a gene: 7. In germline, CDR1 is LGHNA, CDR2 YNFKEQ. The CDR3 covers 15 residues. CDR3 DNA: TGTGCCAGCAGCCAAGCCCTGACAGGGTATACTGAAGCTTTCTTT. Amino acid sequence: CASSQALTGYTEAFF.

DNA of the CDR3: TGCGCCAGCAGTCGGGGGGGTAAGGGGCATAATGAGCAGTTCTTC. Protein product: CASSRGGKGHNEQFF. The chain links TRBV5-1 to TRBJ2-1, with 8 bases identical to TRBD2. CDR3 length: 15 residues. Germline V CDR1 and CDR2: SGHRS, YFSETQ. Losses at the gene ends were 5 bases for V and 7 bases for J; bases not matched to a gene: 11.

The rearrangement uses TRBV5-1 and TRBJ2-2; D gene uncertain. CDR3 length: 14 amino acids. The V gene lost 9 bases and the J gene lost 2 bases, with 14 bases spanning the gap. Germline V gene sequence: CDR1 SGHRS, CDR2 YFSETQ. CDR3 nucleotides: TGCGCCACCGCAGAGAATACTAACACCGGGGAGCTGTTTTTT. Its translation is CATAENTNTGELFF.

V and J are TRBV2 and TRBJ2-2; 7 bases fit TRBD1. From germline, CDR1 is SNHLY and CDR2 FYNNEI. The CDR3 runs 15 residues. V trimming: 4 bases; J trimming: 6 bases; junction bases outside the gene matches: 8. The CDR3 is CASSVGTAPSGELFF. As DNA, the CDR3 is TGTGCCAGCAGTGTAGGGACAGCCCCGTCCGGGGAGCTGTTTTTT.

The CDR3 sequence: CASSLGTSGADTQYF. In DNA form, the CDR3 reads TGTGCCAGCAGCCTGGGGACTAGCGGGGCAGATACGCAGTATTTT. This chain joins TRBV7-8 and TRBJ2-3; 13 positions agree with TRBD2. V was clipped by 5 bases and J by 4 bases; unmatched bases: 3. This CDR3 spans 15 amino acids. Germline lookup yields CDR1 SGHVS and CDR2 FQNEAQ. Filled out from reference TRBV7-8 and TRBJ2-3, the complete variable domain reads GAGVSQSPRYKVAKRGQDVALRCDPISGHVSLFWYQQALGQGPEFLTYFQNEAQLDKSGLPSDRFFAERPEGSVSTLKIQRTQQEDSAVYLCASSLGTSGADTQYFGPGTRLTVL.

The genes are TRBV7-2 and TRBJ1-5, with D unresolved. CDR1 SGHTA and CDR2 FQGNSA come from the germline V gene. V dropped 1 base and J dropped 0 bases, with 10 bases sitting between them. The CDR3 is 16 amino acids. CDR3 in amino acids: CASSLDVGYSNQPQHF. The DNA for the CDR3 is TGTGCCAGCAGCTTAGATGTCGGGTATAGCAATCAGCCCCAGCATTTT.

This sequence joins TRBV6-6 and TRBJ1-2, with no clear D. The V end was cut by 2 bases, the J end by 4 bases, with 14 bases between. Per the germline V gene, CDR1 is MNHNY and CDR2 is SVGAGI (reference sequence). CDR3 length equals 15 residues. CDR3 sequence: CASSYGIPGGYGYTF. The CDR3 DNA sequence: TGTGCCAGCAGTTACGGCATCCCAGGTGGCTATGGCTACACCTTC.